This T cell receptor beta chain was retrieved from a study of cytomegalovirus exposure and HLA in healthy donors. This clone was found once. Its antigen is undetermined. The PCR had 60 Vbeta and 13 Jbeta primers. Profiled with immunoSEQ multiplex PCR; TCRdb holds only in-frame clones, not every one. Of tens of thousands of clones in the sample, around four fifths are singletons; the top ten hold roughly 1.5%. Study-level findings and limits: Later on, analysis showed that most CMV-associated TCR beta chains appeared to be HLA-restricted. Associated with cytomegalovirus, according to the listing, were fewer than 200 TCR beta chains. A later analysis showed that HLA-associated TCR beta chains had undergone more clonal expansion than equally common others. Later on, a genetic analysis was performed. It linked a missense variant in DCLRE1C with V- and J-gene trimming of TCR beta.

The sequence was collected from a male donor in good health and CMV-seronegative. The sample was PBMCs.

CDR3 DNA sequence: TGCGCCAGCAGCCCCGGACAGGGGCTGGGTGGAAACACCATATATTTT. Translated: CASSPGQGLGGNTIYF. V is TRBV5-1 and J is TRBJ1-3; 9 bases match TRBD1. The CDR3 loop spans 16 amino acids. Germline CDR1 and CDR2: SGHRS and YFSETQ. V shed 4 bases and J 3 bases; nucleotides not matched to a gene: 8. Drawing the rest from reference TRBV5-1 and TRBJ1-3, the complete variable domain is KAGVTQTPRYLIKTRGQQVTLSCSPISGHRSVSWYQQTPGQGLQFLFEYFSETQRNKGNFPGRFSGRQFSNSRSEMNVSTLELGDSALYLCASSPGQGLGGNTIYFGEGSWLTVV.